This T cell receptor (beta chain) comes out of a study of somatic mutations in cytotoxic T cells in rheumatoid arthritis. General study findings and limits: Compared with age-matched healthy controls, rheumatoid arthritis patients did not differ significantly in CD8+ T-cell clonality.

Only in-frame clones appear in the TCRdb table, and some are missing; sequencing was by immunoSEQ multiplex PCR. Here the sample spans 25,000 to 30,000 clones, around 87% being singletons. Notes on this clone: The target antigen is unknown.

J lost 2 bases, V lost 1 base, and 3 bases had no gene match. The CDR3 has 15 amino acids. Germline V gene sequence: CDR1 MGHRA, CDR2 YSYEKL. This TCR was sampled from an adult with rheumatoid arthritis. The chain employs TRBV4-1 and TRBJ2-5, with 8 bases identical to TRBD1. Sequenced input: CD8+ T cells sorted from blood. CDR3 residues: CASSQGNRGQETQYF. In nucleotides, the CDR3 is TGCGCCAGCAGCCAAGGGAACAGGGGGCAAGAGACCCAGTACTTC.